What follows are 6 T cell receptor beta chains derived from one specimen sequenced in a study of T-cell reconstitution after alpha-beta-depleted transplantation in children. Unique molecular identifiers were used in preparing the TCRbeta library. TCRdb re-analysed the PCR reads in MiXCR, keeping a single row per CDR3 protein. The sample includes a few thousand distinct CDR3 sequences, more than 9.5% of them seen just once. The sequencing used PBMCs, mostly from graft donor cells, collected 360 days after TCRalphabeta/CD19-depleted stem cell transplant. The receptors were sampled from a patient between 2 and 9 years old who had a stem cell transplant for inherited bone marrow failure, so the T cells may come from the graft donor.

There are many counts of this clonotype. The chain carries TRBV30 and TRBJ2-7; TRBD1 agrees at 7 bases. The CDR3 sequence is 12 residues long. The J segment lost 9 bases and the V segment lost 3 bases, leaving 8 bases of the junction unmatched. Germline loops: CDR1 GTSNPN, CDR2 SVGIG (reference sequence). The CDR3 DNA sequence: TGTGCCTGGAGCCCGGGACCAGGGGGGCAGTACTTC. It specifies CAWSPGPGGQYF.

In this sample, this clonotype turned up many times. V and J are TRBV5-1 and TRBJ2-5; 7 bases match TRBD1. V was pared by 3 bases and J by 4 bases, with 9 bases of the junction left unmatched. The CDR3 is 15 amino acids. The V gene's germline CDR1 is SGHRS and CDR2 YFSETQ. Here the CDR3 reads CASSSYSGQAETQYF. The CDR3 region has the DNA TGCGCCAGCAGCTCTTACTCTGGACAGGCAGAGACCCAGTACTTC.

Many counts were recorded for this clonotype. This chain joins TRBV5-4 and TRBJ1-2; 7 bases are shared with TRBD1. CDR1 SGHNT and CDR2 YYREEE come from the germline V gene (reference sequence). Trimming at V came to 4 bases and at J to 5 bases, leaving 8 bases not matched to a gene. There are 14 residues in the CDR3. Here the CDR3 DNA reads TGTGCCAGCAGCGCGACAGGGCGTCAATATGGCTACACCTTC. It specifies CASSATGRQYGYTF.

Many counts were recorded for this clonotype. The chain has TRBV5-1 and TRBJ1-1, with 8 nucleotides matching TRBD1. Germline V gives CDR1 SGHRS, CDR2 YFSETQ. The CDR3 extends over 16 amino acids. Losses at the gene ends were 4 bases for V and 1 base for J; bases not matched to a gene: 9. Here the CDR3 reads CASSPRTGTGNTEAFF. The CDR3 DNA follows: TGCGCCAGCAGCCCCCGGACGGGGACAGGGAACACTGAAGCTTTCTTT.

This clonotype was seen repeatedly, ten times or more. The junction shows a germline mismatch at one end, possibly a read error. The chain carries TRBV7-3 and TRBJ2-5, with 7 bases matching TRBD2. The CDR3 loop spans 8 amino acids. Germline CDR1 reads SGHTA; CDR2 reads FQGTGA. In DNA form, the CDR3 reads TGTGCCAGCAGCCGGGGGGACTTC. Protein: CASSRGDF. Combining the CDR3 with reference TRBV7-3 and TRBJ2-5 gives the whole variable domain GAGVSQTPSNKVTEKGKYVELRCDPISGHTALYWYRQSLGQGPEFLIYFQGTGAADDSGLPNDRFFAVRPEGSVSTLKIQRTERGDSAVYLCASSRGDFGPGTRLLVL.

This clonotype was picked up many times. V usage is TRBV25-1 and J usage is TRBJ2-5, with D perhaps TRBD1 (6 bases). CDR3 size: 14 residues. Germline V gene sequence: CDR1 MGHDK, CDR2 SYGVNS. V was shortened by 6 bases and J by 2 bases, with 13 bases between the two germline ends. The CDR3 loop reads CASREPDRQETQYF. The DNA of the CDR3 is TGTGCCAGCAGAGAACCTGACAGGCAAGAGACCCAGTACTTC.